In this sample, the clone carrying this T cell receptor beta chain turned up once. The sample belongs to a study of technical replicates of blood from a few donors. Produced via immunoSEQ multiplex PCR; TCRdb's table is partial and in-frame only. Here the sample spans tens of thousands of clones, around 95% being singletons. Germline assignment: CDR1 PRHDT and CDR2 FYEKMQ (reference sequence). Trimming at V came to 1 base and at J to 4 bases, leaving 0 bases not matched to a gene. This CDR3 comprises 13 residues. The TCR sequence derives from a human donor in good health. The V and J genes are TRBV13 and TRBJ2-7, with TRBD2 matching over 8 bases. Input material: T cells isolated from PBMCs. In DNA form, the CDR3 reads TGTGCCAGCAGCTTAGAGCGGGGGTACGAGCAGTACTTC. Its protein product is CASSLERGYEQYF.